In its sample, the clone carrying this T cell receptor beta chain was seen many times. No antigen is known for it. With 10-nucleotide random UMIs, 5'RACE was used to make the cDNA. TCRdb fed the 5' RACE reads into MiXCR, producing one record per CDR3 protein. The repertoire holds about 59,000 distinct CDR3 sequences, with around 24% as singletons. The source of the sample is a study of neurological immune-mediated disorders. Study-wide points: Sharing of CDR3 amino acid sequences among expanded clones across subjects was absent, suggesting private repertoires in all groups. HTLV-1-associated myelopathy displayed the greatest TCR clonal expansion, and multiple sclerosis exhibited the smallest, lower than that of healthy controls.

Time point indicated: technical triplicate 2. This CDR3 has 13 residues. The V gene lost 1 base and the J gene lost 9 bases, with 10 bases spanning the gap. Germline CDR1 is SGHAT and CDR2 is FQDESV (reference sequence). The genes are TRBV11-1 and TRBJ2-1; tentatively, D is TRBD2 (6 bases). Material for sequencing was PBMCs. The receptor's source is a man aged 60 to 75 with HTLV-1-associated myelopathy (HAM/TSP). For the CDR3, the DNA is TGTGCCAGCAGCTTAGGCGGGAAAGGTGAGCAGTTCTTC. Protein sequence: CASSLGGKGEQFF.